The entry below gives a single T cell receptor beta chain sequence along with its context. Its antigen is as yet unknown. V shed 0 bases and J shed 6 bases, with 6 bases lying between them. This CDR3 has 13 amino acids. Germline CDR1 WNHNN, CDR2 SYGVQD (reference sequence). Absence of ophthalmopathy progression within 18 months defined stable Graves' hyperthyroidism. Criteria for exclusion of patients were uncontrolled infection, other autoimmune disease, pregnancy or lactation. The record originates from a study of T cells in Graves' hyperthyroidism and ophthalmopathy. Study-level points and caveats: Most expanded thyroid clonotypes above 0.001 recurred in blood. A model built on 13 V-J features separated ophthalmopathy from stable hyperthyroidism.

RNA transcripts provided the source from which TCR beta CDR3 regions were amplified. A set of HTBI primers served as the primers for a first-round RT-PCR of the TCR CDR3. TCRdb itself ran the multiplex PCR reads through MiXCR, one entry per CDR3 protein. The data show more than 500,000 distinct CDR3 sequences, 16% seen once. This sequence joins TRBV10-1 and TRBJ1-5, with no clear D. What was sequenced was blood. This receptor was taken from a young woman with Graves' hyperthyroidism. The CDR3 spells CASSESVGQPQHF. For the CDR3, the DNA is TGCGCCAGCAGTGAGTCGGTCGGTCAGCCCCAGCATTTT.